A selection of T cell receptor beta chains follows, all from one sample in a study of persistence of HIV-infected CD4 T cells. The method was immunoSEQ multiplex PCR; TCRdb's version includes in-frame clones alone and lacks a portion of them. The table lists around 35,000 clones, about 81% of them singletons. No antigen has been assigned to these receptors. Sequencing was performed on cultured CD4+ T cells from PBMCs, taken from a patient who received antiretroviral therapy. Receptor source: an adult with HIV. The donor label of this sample is uncertain. CDR3s include the opening cysteine and the closing phenylalanine or tryptophan. The order of the fields is clone size, J gene, D gene, V gene, CDR3 DNA, CDR3 protein. A D gene is named only where the DNA matches it firmly. Size values are once, few and many counts, or a class for expanded clones, and some rows have none.

clone size: once
J gene: TRBJ1-1
D gene: TRBD1
V gene: TRBV6-6
CDR3 DNA: TGTGCCAGCAGTTACTCAGGGGGCTTCATGAACACTGAAGCTTTCTTT
CDR3 protein: CASSYSGGFMNTEAFF

clone size: NA
J gene: TRBJ2-2
D gene: TRBD1
V gene: TRBV6-4
CDR3 DNA: TGTGCCAGCAGTGCCATCGGACAGGGCACCACCGGGGAGCTGTTTTTT
CDR3 protein: CASSAIGQGTTGELFF

clone size: few
J gene: TRBJ1-2
D gene: NA
V gene: TRBV30
CDR3 DNA: TGTGCCTGGACGGTTCAGGGTAACTATGGCTACACCTTC
CDR3 protein: CAWTVQGNYGYTF

clone size: NA
J gene: TRBJ1-5
D gene: TRBD1
V gene: TRBV18
CDR3 DNA: TGTGCCAGCTCCCAGGGACAGGGGACGGGTCAGCCCCAGCATTTT
CDR3 protein: CASSQGQGTGQPQHF

clone size: once
J gene: TRBJ2-2
D gene: TRBD1
V gene: TRBV5-1
CDR3 DNA: TGCGCCAGCAGGCCACAGGGGGACACCGGGGAGCTGTTTTTT
CDR3 protein: CASRPQGDTGELFF

clone size: NA
J gene: TRBJ2-7
D gene: NA
V gene: TRBV19
CDR3 DNA: TGTGCCAGTAGTATGATGACAGGCTCCTACGAGCAGTACTTC
CDR3 protein: CASSMMTGSYEQYF

clone size: NA
J gene: TRBJ2-6
D gene: TRBD1
V gene: TRBV19
CDR3 DNA: TGTGCCTCCTCGGACAGGGGGCGTCGAGGGGCCAACGTCCTGACTTTC
CDR3 protein: CASSDRGRRGANVLTF

clone size: NA
J gene: TRBJ2-2
D gene: NA
V gene: TRBV6-6
CDR3 DNA: TGTGCCACCCAGTATACCGGGGAGCTGTTTTTT
CDR3 protein: CATQYTGELFF

clone size: once
J gene: TRBJ1-1
D gene: NA
V gene: TRBV15
CDR3 DNA: TGTGCCACCAGCAGGGCTATCCAGGGTTCCTCTGAAGCTTTCTTT
CDR3 protein: CATSRAIQGSSEAFF

clone size: NA
J gene: TRBJ2-1
D gene: NA
V gene: TRBV7-3
CDR3 DNA: TGTGCCAGCAGCTTAACCCCCCCGGGGTCTGGCTCCCCGGAGCAGTTCTTC
CDR3 protein: CASSLTPPGSGSPEQFF

clone size: NA
J gene: TRBJ1-1
D gene: NA
V gene: TRBV19
CDR3 DNA: TGTGCCAGTAGTATTTGGGACACTGAAGCTTTCTTT
CDR3 protein: CASSIWDTEAFF

clone size: NA
J gene: TRBJ1-4
D gene: TRBD1
V gene: TRBV7-2
CDR3 DNA: TGTGCCAGCAGCCGGGACAGGGGTCGCGGGGAAAAACTGTTTTTT
CDR3 protein: CASSRDRGRGEKLFF

clone size: NA
J gene: TRBJ1-3
D gene: NA
V gene: TRBV10-1
CDR3 DNA: TGCGCCAGACCCGGGAGGACTGGAAACACCATATATTTT
CDR3 protein: CARPGRTGNTIYF

clone size: few
J gene: TRBJ1-6
D gene: NA
V gene: TRBV7-8
CDR3 DNA: TGTGCCAGCAGCTCCCAGACGGGCGATGGGGCCCTCCACTTT
CDR3 protein: CASSSQTGDGALHF

clone size: NA
J gene: TRBJ1-1
D gene: NA
V gene: TRBV3-1/TRBV3-2
CDR3 DNA: TGTGCCAGCAGTCCCGGGGTCGGGGGGAACACTGAAGCTTTCTTT
CDR3 protein: CASSPGVGGNTEAFF

clone size: NA
J gene: TRBJ1-3
D gene: NA
V gene: TRBV5-6
CDR3 DNA: TGTGCCAGCAGCTCACGGGGGGTCGGCCGCCAGGACACCATATATTTT
CDR3 protein: CASSSRGVGRQDTIYF

clone size: NA
J gene: TRBJ1-2
D gene: TRBD1
V gene: TRBV6-6
CDR3 DNA: TGTGCCAGCAGTCAGACAGGGGAGGGTGGCTACACCTTC
CDR3 protein: CASSQTGEGGYTF

clone size: NA
J gene: TRBJ2-1
D gene: TRBD1
V gene: TRBV10-3
CDR3 DNA: TGTGCCATCACAGGGGGCAATGAGCAGTTCTTC
CDR3 protein: CAITGGNEQFF

clone size: NA
J gene: TRBJ2-3
D gene: NA
V gene: TRBV11-3
CDR3 DNA: TGTGCCAGCAGCCCGGGCCTTAGCACAGATACGCAGTATTTT
CDR3 protein: CASSPGLSTDTQYF

clone size: NA
J gene: TRBJ1-2
D gene: NA
V gene: TRBV4-1
CDR3 DNA: TGCGCCAGCAGCCAAGAACCCGGGAACTATGGCTACACCTTC
CDR3 protein: CASSQEPGNYGYTF

clone size: NA
J gene: TRBJ2-4
D gene: NA
V gene: TRBV12-1
CDR3 DNA: TGTGCCAGCAGCCGCCCTACGGCGGGACTAGCGCCGGCCGAGGCCAAAAACATTCAGTACTTC
CDR3 protein: CASSRPTAGLAPAEAKNIQYF

clone size: NA
J gene: TRBJ1-1
D gene: TRBD1
V gene: TRBV12-5
CDR3 DNA: TGTGCTAGTGGACAGGGACAGAGGAACACTGAAGCTTTCTTT
CDR3 protein: CASGQGQRNTEAFF

clone size: NA
J gene: TRBJ2-5
D gene: NA
V gene: TRBV7-3
CDR3 DNA: TGTGCCAGCAGCCAGGGATCCGGGACGGAGGAGACCCAGTACTTC
CDR3 protein: CASSQGSGTEETQYF

clone size: once
J gene: TRBJ1-1
D gene: NA
V gene: TRBV6-5
CDR3 DNA: TGTGCCAGCAGTTACAGGGGGAACACTGAAGCTTTCTTT
CDR3 protein: CASSYRGNTEAFF

clone size: NA
J gene: TRBJ1-3
D gene: TRBD1
V gene: TRBV19
CDR3 DNA: TGTGCCAGTAGAGCCCCCGGGACAGGGATTGGAAACACCATATATTTT
CDR3 protein: CASRAPGTGIGNTIYF

clone size: NA
J gene: TRBJ1-2
D gene: TRBD1
V gene: TRBV11-1
CDR3 DNA: TGTGCCAGCAGCTCATTACAGGGGATCTATGGCTACACCTTC
CDR3 protein: CASSSLQGIYGYTF

clone size: NA
J gene: TRBJ2-2
D gene: TRBD2
V gene: TRBV19
CDR3 DNA: TGTGCCAGTAGGTCTGGACTAGCTTCCGGGGAGCTGTTTTTT
CDR3 protein: CASRSGLASGELFF

clone size: NA
J gene: TRBJ2-5
D gene: NA
V gene: TRBV11-1
CDR3 DNA: TGTGCCAGCAGCTCTAACAGGGAGACCCAGTACTTC
CDR3 protein: CASSSNRETQYF